These 20 T cell receptor beta chains were sequenced from one sample in a study of shared clonotypes between healthy human individuals. Measured with immunoSEQ multiplex PCR; TCRdb has only the in-frame clones, and not every one. The sample carries some 2,500,000 clones, approximately 93% recorded once. Sequencing used naive CD4+ T cells from PBMCs. Subset specified: CD45RA+ positively selected. The receptors were sampled from a man aged 18 to 30 in good health. Some clones in this sample may be carry-over from other donors' samples.

The chain employs TRBV28 and TRBJ1-5; D is unresolved. From germline, CDR1 is MDHEN and CDR2 SYDVKM. V was cut by 10 bases and J by 0 bases, with 13 bases left in between. The CDR3 consists of 14 residues. The CDR3 region is CATLLYNSNQPQHF. The CDR3 DNA follows: TGTGCCACCCTACTATATAATAGCAATCAGCCCCAGCATTTT.

The V call is TRBV5-1, the J call TRBJ2-1; 7 bases map to TRBD2. This CDR3 is built from 15 residues. V was clipped by 1 base and J by 1 base; unmatched bases: 2. Germline V lookup: CDR1 SGHRS, CDR2 YFSETQ. The CDR3 loop reads CASSLQLASYNEQFF. In DNA form, the CDR3 reads TGCGCCAGCAGCTTGCAACTAGCGTCCTACAATGAGCAGTTCTTC.

This clone was recorded once. This chain joins TRBV2 and TRBJ2-5; 11 positions agree with TRBD2. CDR1 is SNHLY and CDR2 is FYNNEI in the germline V gene. V lost 5 bases and J lost 4; bases outside the gene matches: 3. CDR3 length: 14 amino acids. Written as DNA, the CDR3 is TGTGCCAGCAGTAATAGCGGGAGGGCAGAGACCCAGTACTTC. The encoded protein is CASSNSGRAETQYF.

The gene calls are TRBV10-3 and TRBJ1-1; D is possibly TRBD1 (5 bases). The V end was cut by 0 bases, the J end by 3 bases, with 11 bases between. Germline CDR1 reads ENHRY; CDR2 reads SYGVKD. The CDR3 contains 15 residues. CDR3 amino acids: CAISESSRGYTEAFF. The CDR3 nucleotides read TGTGCCATCAGTGAGTCGAGTCGGGGGTACACTGAAGCTTTCTTT.

V is TRBV2 and J is TRBJ2-1; unclear D gene. This CDR3 has 13 amino acids. CDR1 is SNHLY and CDR2 is FYNNEI in the germline V gene. V lost 1 base and J lost 8, with 9 bases in between. In nucleotides, the CDR3 is TGTGCCAGCAGTGAAGGACGGGTCGATGAGCAGTTCTTC. Encoded protein: CASSEGRVDEQFF.

The J gene is TRBJ2-2, the V gene TRBV10-3; D is undetermined. CDR3 length: 12 amino acids. Trimming left V 6 bases short and J 6 bases short, with 8 bases between. Germline CDR1 ENHRY, CDR2 SYGVKD. The CDR3 here is CAIRSAAGELFF. In DNA form, the CDR3 reads TGTGCCATCAGGAGTGCGGCCGGGGAGCTGTTTTTT.

This clone is a singleton in its sample. The chain is built from TRBV4-1 and TRBJ2-7; 10 bases agree with TRBD1. This CDR3 comprises 16 residues. V lost 4 bases and J lost 3; bases outside the gene matches: 9. Germline CDR1 MGHRA, CDR2 YSYEKL. The CDR3 DNA follows: TGCGCCAGCAGCCCCATACGACAGGGGGCGATCTACGAGCAGTACTTC. Protein: CASSPIRQGAIYEQYF.

V gene TRBV11-3 combines with J gene TRBJ2-1, with no clear D. Germline V gene lookup returns CDR1 SGHNT and CDR2 YENEEA. This CDR3 region has 17 residues. The V end was cut by 1 base, the J end by 0 bases, with 13 bases between. This CDR3 reads CASSLALGLSSYNEQFF. For the CDR3, the DNA is TGTGCCAGCAGCTTAGCTCTGGGGTTAAGCTCCTACAATGAGCAGTTCTTC.

V is TRBV6-1 and J is TRBJ2-7; 7 nucleotides line up with TRBD1. The CDR3 totals 16 residues. Germline CDR1 reads MNHNS; CDR2 reads SASEGT. Losses at the gene ends were 4 bases for V and 4 bases for J; bases not matched to a gene: 13. Here the CDR3 DNA reads TGTGCCAGCAGTGGGGGCGATGGGACAGCAAAATACGAGCAGTACTTC. This gives the protein CASSGGDGTAKYEQYF.

This clone was detected only once. The rearrangement joins TRBV19 to TRBJ1-5; TRBD1 matches 9 bases. CDR3 size: 16 residues. The germline gives CDR1 LNHDA, CDR2 SQIVND (reference sequence). V lost 5 bases and J lost 4; bases outside the gene matches: 9. In nucleotides, the CDR3 is TGTGCCAGTAGTTTCCGCAGGGACAGGGTTAATCAGCCCCAGCATTTT. This gives the protein CASSFRRDRVNQPQHF.

The chain couples TRBV2 to TRBJ2-5; weak D call: TRBD2 (5 bases). The CDR3 is 13 residues long. Looked up from germline, CDR1 is SNHLY and CDR2 is FYNNEI. The germline V and J ends were trimmed by 8 bases and 7 bases, with 17 bases remaining between them. As DNA, the CDR3 is TGTGCCAGCCTAGAGGAGGATGGAGGGACCCAGTACTTC. Protein sequence: CASLEEDGGTQYF.

The chain links TRBV28 to TRBJ2-3; 8 positions agree with TRBD2. The trim removed 5 bases at V and 6 bases at J, leaving 10 bases unmatched. The V gene's germline CDR1 is MDHEN and CDR2 SYDVKM. CDR3 size: 15 residues. The CDR3 bases are TGTGCCAGCAGTCCGGGGGGGCCCGGCGGTGATACGCAGTATTTT. It codes for CASSPGGPGGDTQYF.

The V gene is TRBV15, the J gene TRBJ1-1; D unclear. The CDR3 loop spans 13 amino acids. V lost 3 bases and J lost 1, with 6 bases in between. Per germline, CDR1 LNHNV and CDR2 YYDKDF (reference sequence). The DNA of the CDR3 is TGTGCCACCAGCAGGGCCACGAACACTGAAGCTTTCTTT. Its translation is CATSRATNTEAFF.

CDR3 in DNA: TGTGCCTGGAGCCAGGGGAGCTCCTACGAGCAGTACTTC. This encodes CAWSQGSSYEQYF. The rearrangement joins TRBV30 to TRBJ2-7; a weak D match, TRBD1 (6 bases). Trimming shortened V by 3 bases and J by 0 bases, and 9 bases separated the two germline ends. The CDR3 is 13 amino acids. Germline lookup yields CDR1 GTSNPN and CDR2 SVGIG (reference sequence). Full variable domain (outside the CDR3, taken from reference TRBV30 and TRBJ2-7): SQTIHQWPATLVQPVGSPLSLECTVEGTSNPNLYWYRQAAGRGLQLLFYSVGIGQISSEVPQNLSASRPQDRQFILSSKKLLLSDSGFYLCAWSQGSSYEQYFGPGTRLTVT.

The rearrangement links TRBV5-4 to TRBJ2-5, with D possibly TRBD2 on 5 matching bases. The V end was cut by 4 bases, the J end by 4 bases, with 17 bases between. The CDR3 has 15 amino acids. CDR1 is SGHNT, CDR2 YYREEE, per germline (reference sequence). CDR3 sequence reads: CASSPPTAARETQYF. In DNA, the CDR3 is TGTGCCAGCAGCCCCCCCACAGCGGCCCGAGAGACCCAGTACTTC.

V is TRBV5-1 and J is TRBJ2-1, with TRBD2 as a possible D gene (7 bases). The CDR3 totals 15 residues. V was trimmed by 7 bases and J by 0 bases, leaving 14 bases between them. Germline CDR1 reads SGHRS; CDR2 reads YFSETQ. Here the CDR3 reads CASGRGPGSYNEQFF. CDR3 nucleotides: TGCGCCAGCGGGCGGGGGCCGGGCTCCTACAATGAGCAGTTCTTC.

This clone was seen a few times. V gene TRBV6-6 combines with J gene TRBJ1-1; possibly TRBD1 for D (5 bases). Trimming pared 5 bases from V and 2 bases from J, leaving 12 bases between. This CDR3 has 14 amino acids. Germline CDR1 and CDR2: MNHNY and SVGAGI (reference sequence). The CDR3 DNA reads as TGTGCCAGCAGTCTTGGTGGGGGAAACACTGAAGCTTTCTTT. This gives the protein CASSLGGGNTEAFF.

V gene TRBV6-1 combines with J gene TRBJ1-2; no firm D call. The V gene lost 1 base and the J gene lost 5 bases, with 17 bases spanning the gap. The CDR3 is 16 amino acids. The germline CDR1 and CDR2 sequences are MNHNS and SASEGT. The CDR3 region is CASSEVSGGTAYGYTF. DNA for the CDR3: TGTGCCAGCAGTGAAGTAAGCGGTGGTACAGCTTATGGCTACACCTTC.

The V gene is TRBV4-1, the J gene TRBJ1-5; D gene uncertain. The germline V and J ends were trimmed by 4 bases and 4 bases, with 8 bases remaining between them. There are 13 residues in the CDR3. The germline V gene encodes CDR1 MGHRA and CDR2 YSYEKL. CDR3 in DNA: TGCGCCAGCAGCCTTACTACTAATCAGCCCCAGCATTTT. Protein product: CASSLTTNQPQHF.

The chain employs TRBV6-5 and TRBJ1-5; D gene uncertain. Germline assignment: CDR1 MNHEY and CDR2 SVGAGI. V was cut by 0 bases and J by 0 bases, with 6 bases left in between. The CDR3 loop spans 15 amino acids. CDR3 nucleotide sequence: TGTGCCAGCAGTTACTCGAGCGTTAGCAATCAGCCCCAGCATTTT. Its protein is CASSYSSVSNQPQHF.